This is a list of T cell receptor beta chains from one sample in a study of T-cell reconstitution after alpha-beta-depleted transplantation in children. TCRdb fed the PCR reads into MiXCR, producing one record per CDR3 protein. The table shows fewer than 400,000 distinct CDR3 sequences, with roughly 22% occurring only once. The input for sequencing was PBMCs from the stem cell graft donor, taken from the stem cell graft. These receptors originate from a human donor who donated a stem cell graft to a child with acute myeloid leukemia. Both conserved end residues are part of each CDR3. A D gene is named only where the DNA matches it firmly. Expanded clones are given a class, and other clones once, few, many or no size at all.

>TRBD2|.|TRBV12-3/TRBV12-4|TRBJ2-1
CASSPGTSGNDNEQFF
TGTGCCAGCAGCCCCGGGACTAGCGGGAATGACAATGAGCAGTTCTTC
>.|few|TRBV18|TRBJ1-1
CASSPKGDTEAFF
TGTGCCAGCTCCCCAAAGGGGGACACTGAAGCTTTCTTT
>.|.|TRBV10-3|TRBJ1-5
CAISRESNQPQHF
TGTGCCATCAGCCGGGAAAGCAATCAGCCCCAGCATTTT
>.|few|TRBV28|TRBJ1-4
CASRENGATNEKLFF
TGTGCCAGCAGGGAAAACGGAGCAACTAATGAAAAACTGTTTTTT
>.|.|TRBV20-1|TRBJ2-7
CSATKGQRLTYEQYF
TGCAGTGCTACCAAAGGACAGCGTCTAACCTACGAGCAGTACTTC
>TRBD1|many|TRBV29-1|TRBJ2-1
CSAMDRGAYNEQFF
TGCAGCGCGATGGACAGGGGGGCCTACAATGAGCAGTTCTTC
>.|.|TRBV9|TRBJ1-4
CASSDTARTNEKLFF
TGTGCCAGCAGCGACACGGCTCGGACTAATGAAAAACTGTTTTTT
>TRBD2|many|TRBV20-1|TRBJ2-3
CSAERGTDTQYF
TGCAGTGCTGAGCGGGGAACAGATACGCAGTATTTT
>TRBD2|few|TRBV10-3|TRBJ2-1
CAISEPGGSYNEQFF
TGTGCCATCAGTGAACCGGGAGGATCCTACAATGAGCAGTTCTTC
>TRBD1|.|TRBV20-1|TRBJ1-4
CSASPGQGKEKLFF
TGCAGTGCTAGCCCGGGACAGGGTAAAGAAAAACTGTTTTTT
>.|.|TRBV7-2|TRBJ2-6
CASSPRVAGANVLTF
TGTGCCAGCAGCCCCCGAGTCGCAGGGGCCAACGTCCTGACTTTC
>.|.|TRBV9|TRBJ1-6
CASSVGGSPLHF
TGTGCCAGCAGCGTTGGGGGTTCACCCCTCCACTTT
>.|.|TRBV4-3|TRBJ2-3
CASSLFADTDTQYF
TGCGCCAGCAGCCTCTTTGCAGACACAGATACGCAGTATTTT
>TRBD2|few|TRBV27|TRBJ2-3
CASSSPTSGLNTDTQYF
TGTGCCAGCAGTTCCCCGACTAGCGGGTTGAACACAGATACGCAGTATTTT
>.|.|TRBV12-3/TRBV12-4|TRBJ2-1
CASSAGSNEQFF
TGTGCCAGCAGCGCCGGGTCCAATGAGCAGTTCTTC
>.|few|TRBV3-1|TRBJ2-1
CASSQDGQAPRNEQFF
TGTGCCAGCAGCCAAGACGGGCAGGCTCCCCGCAATGAGCAGTTCTTC
>TRBD1|.|TRBV29-1|TRBJ1-2
CSAQGADGYTF
TGCAGCGCACAGGGGGCCGATGGCTACACCTTC
>.|.|TRBV4-1|TRBJ2-1
CASSPGLIGNEQFF
TGCGCCAGCAGCCCGGGACTTATCGGCAATGAGCAGTTCTTC
>TRBD2|.|TRBV7-9|TRBJ2-7
CASQGLADYEQYF
TGTGCCAGCCAGGGACTAGCAGACTACGAGCAGTACTTC
>.|many|TRBV20-1|TRBJ2-1
CSARDRGPGTGKEQFF
TGCAGTGCTAGAGATCGGGGACCCGGGACTGGAAAGGAGCAGTTCTTC
>.|many|TRBV27|TRBJ2-7
CASSPRQVSYEQYF
TGTGCCAGCAGTCCGAGACAGGTCTCCTACGAGCAGTACTTC
>TRBD2|few|TRBV4-3|TRBJ2-3
CASSQEVGLAGGTDTQYF
TGCGCCAGCAGCCAAGAAGTCGGACTAGCGGGAGGCACAGATACGCAGTATTTT
>.|.|TRBV5-1|TRBJ2-6
CASSLVISGANVLTF
TGCGCCAGCAGCTTGGTTATCTCTGGGGCCAACGTCCTGACTTTC